Shown below are 26 T cell receptor beta chains from a single sample sequenced in a study of blood T cell repertoires in COVID-19. Method: immunoSEQ multiplex PCR; TCRdb's copy keeps in-frame clones and lacks some. The sample has over 65,000 clones, 80% to 95% seen once; the top ten hold less than 0.85%. The sample comprised peripheral blood. These receptors all stem from an elderly woman with acute or convalescent COVID-19.

This clone was detected only once. V and J are TRBV19 and TRBJ2-1; TRBD1 aligns across 10 bases. J lost 8 bases, V lost 9 bases, and 7 bases had no gene match. The CDR3 totals 13 residues. Germline CDR1 LNHDA, CDR2 SQIVND (reference sequence). CDR3 loop: CASRMGQGHEQFF. The DNA of the CDR3 is TGTGCCAGCCGGATGGGACAGGGGCATGAGCAGTTCTTC.

This chain connects TRBV7-8 to TRBJ2-5; 7 bases map to TRBD2. CDR3 length: 13 amino acids. Germline V lookup: CDR1 SGHVS, CDR2 FQNEAQ. Losses at the gene ends were 7 bases for V and 4 bases for J; bases not matched to a gene: 6. CDR3 region: CASKWAGVETQYF. In nucleotides, the CDR3 is TGTGCCAGCAAGTGGGCGGGGGTAGAGACCCAGTACTTC.

The chain carries TRBV27 and TRBJ2-2; TRBD2 aligns across 14 bases. The CDR3 loop spans 18 amino acids. Trimming at V came to 8 bases and at J to 7 bases, leaving 15 bases not matched to a gene. CDR1 is MNHEY and CDR2 is SMNVEV in the germline V gene (reference sequence). DNA of the CDR3: TGTGCCAGCTACAGGGGGCGGGGACTAGCGGGAGATGGCGGGGAGCTGTTTTTT. Translated, it gives CASYRGRGLAGDGGELFF.

The J gene is TRBJ1-5, the V gene TRBV21-1; no DNA check was done on the table's D call, TRBD1. TRBV21-1 is designated a pseudogene. The CDR3 covers 16 residues. The CDR3: CASSTDRDDSNQPQHF. For the CDR3, the DNA is TGTGCCAGCAGCACCGACAGGGATGATAGCAATCAGCCCCAGCATTTT.

The rearrangement joins TRBV10-3 to TRBJ2-5, with TRBD1 matching over 9 bases. With V trimmed by 0 bases and J by 1 base, 3 bases remained unmatched. CDR1 and CDR2 (germline): ENHRY, SYGVKD. The CDR3 runs to 16 residues. The CDR3 sequence is CAISESGQGGQETQYF. CDR3 DNA sequence: TGTGCCATCAGTGAGTCGGGACAGGGAGGCCAAGAGACCCAGTACTTC.

V gene TRBV2 combines with J gene TRBJ2-1; 8 bases agree with TRBD2. V dropped 3 bases and J dropped 2; count of bases not matched to a gene: 6. The length of the CDR3 is 16 residues. The germline V gene encodes CDR1 SNHLY and CDR2 FYNNEI. CDR3 coding DNA: TGTGCCAGCAGTGACACGGGGGGGCCAACCTACAATGAGCAGTTCTTC. The encoded protein is CASSDTGGPTYNEQFF.

The genes are TRBV2 and TRBJ2-3; the D is unclear. This CDR3 is 14 amino acids long. The germline V gene encodes CDR1 SNHLY and CDR2 FYNNEI. V was cut by 8 bases and J by 0 bases, with 12 bases left in between. DNA for the CDR3: TGTGCCAGCTCCAAAATGGCAAGCACAGATACGCAGTATTTT. Translated: CASSKMASTDTQYF.

The rearrangement joins TRBV27 to TRBJ1-5; TRBD1 aligns across 9 bases. The CDR3 consists of 18 residues. Germline-derived CDR1 and CDR2 are MNHEY and SMNVEV (reference sequence). The J segment lost 0 bases and the V segment lost 5 bases, leaving 11 bases of the junction unmatched. The CDR3 loop is CASSGLTGTGLSNQPQHF. CDR3 nucleotides: TGTGCCAGCAGTGGCCTCACCGGGACAGGGCTTAGCAATCAGCCCCAGCATTTT.

The chain joins TRBV2 to TRBJ2-1; D uncertain. The CDR3 sequence is 15 residues long. Germline V gene sequence: CDR1 SNHLY, CDR2 FYNNEI. V lost 6 bases and J 4 bases, leaving 16 bases between the germline ends. The DNA for the CDR3 is TGTGCCAGCAGGCTTGGTACAATATATTACAATGAGCAGTTCTTC. The encoded protein is CASRLGTIYYNEQFF.

This chain joins TRBV20-1 and TRBJ1-5; D gene unclear. V shed 3 bases and J shed 6 bases, with 12 bases lying between them. Germline CDR1 reads DFQATT; CDR2 reads SNEGSKA (reference sequence). This CDR3 is 13 amino acids long. CDR3 amino acids: CSASQEFSQPQHF. The CDR3, as DNA: TGCAGTGCTAGTCAGGAATTCAGTCAGCCCCAGCATTTT.

This clone appeared once. The V and J genes are TRBV24-1 and TRBJ2-5, with D uncertain. Trimming took 3 bases from V and 0 from J, leaving 4 bases between them. CDR3 size: 13 residues. Germline V gene data show CDR1 as KGHDR and CDR2 as SFDVKD. CDR3 nucleotide sequence: TGTGCCACCAGTGATGGGCACCAAGAGACCCAGTACTTC. Protein: CATSDGHQETQYF.

This chain connects TRBV5-1 to TRBJ2-1; D is possibly TRBD1 (5 bases). Germline V gene data show CDR1 as SGHRS and CDR2 as YFSETQ. Trimming left V 0 bases short and J 0 bases short, with 7 bases between. This CDR3 contains 15 residues. Here the CDR3 reads CASSLARGSYNEQFF. CDR3 DNA sequence: TGCGCCAGCAGCTTGGCTAGGGGCTCCTACAATGAGCAGTTCTTC.

This chain joins TRBV5-1 and TRBJ1-2; D is perhaps TRBD1 (5 bases). V gave up 4 bases and J gave up 7 bases, with 20 bases separating them. The germline V gene encodes CDR1 SGHRS and CDR2 YFSETQ. CDR3 size: 15 residues. CDR3 sequence (DNA): TGCGCCAGCAGCCCCTCTGGAGCAGGGCTTGGTGGCTACACCTTC. This gives the protein CASSPSGAGLGGYTF.

This rearrangement joins TRBV28 to TRBJ1-2; D unclear. The CDR3 runs to 12 residues. Trimming cost V 3 bases and J 8 bases, with 10 bases left between them. The germline gives CDR1 MDHEN, CDR2 SYDVKM. The CDR3 DNA follows: TGTGCCAGCAGTTTGAGCTCCAGGGGCTACACCTTC. Amino acid sequence: CASSLSSRGYTF.

The table lists this clone with a count of one. The chain employs TRBV5-1 and TRBJ2-7, with TRBD2 matching over 13 bases. Germline CDR1 is SGHRS and CDR2 is YFSETQ. The trim removed 0 bases at V and 4 bases at J, leaving 7 bases unmatched. The CDR3 loop spans 17 amino acids. CDR3 coding DNA: TGCGCCAGCAGCTTGGAACTAGCGGGGGGGTACGGGTACGAGCAGTACTTC. Translation: CASSLELAGGYGYEQYF.

The chain combines TRBV19 with TRBJ1-4; TRBD1 matches 10 bases. The V gene's germline CDR1 is LNHDA and CDR2 SQIVND (reference sequence). The CDR3 is made up of 18 amino acids. V was pared by 5 bases and J by 5 bases, with 14 bases of the junction left unmatched. CDR3 DNA sequence: TGTGCCAGTAGTGCCGGGACAGGGGCTCACCATTCAAATGAAAAACTGTTTTTT. Translating it yields CASSAGTGAHHSNEKLFF.

This clone occurred once. This sequence joins TRBV6-5 and TRBJ1-1; D not resolved. The CDR3 totals 14 residues. The germline gives CDR1 MNHEY, CDR2 SVGAGI. The V and J ends lost 8 bases and 2 bases respectively, with 15 bases between them. CDR3 nucleotide sequence: TGTGCCAGCCGGATCCGACACCACAACACTGAAGCTTTCTTT. Protein sequence: CASRIRHHNTEAFF.

V gene TRBV9 combines with J gene TRBJ1-1, with 8 bases aligning to TRBD1. The ends lost 3 bases at V and 3 bases at J; junction bases unmatched: 1. The CDR3 has 13 residues. Germline V CDR1 and CDR2: SGDLS, YYNGEE. The CDR3 sequence: CASSADRDTEAFF. The DNA of the CDR3 is TGTGCCAGCAGCGCGGACAGGGACACTGAAGCTTTCTTT. The full variable domain, completed using reference TRBV9 and TRBJ1-1, is DSGVTQTPKHLITATGQRVTLRCSPRSGDLSVYWYQQSLDQGLQFLIQYYNGEERAKGNILERFSAQQFPDLHSELNLSSLELGDSALYFCASSADRDTEAFFGQGTRLTVV.

The V call is TRBV7-2, the J call TRBJ2-3, with 7 bases fitting TRBD1. Germline V gene data show CDR1 as SGHTA and CDR2 as FQGNSA. With 2 bases clipped from V and 5 bases from J, the junction kept 1 base outside the gene matches. The CDR3 loop spans 13 amino acids. CDR3 region: CASSLRGRDTQYF. The CDR3 DNA follows: TGTGCCAGCAGCTTAAGGGGGCGAGATACGCAGTATTTT.

This clone was seen a single time. The chain combines TRBV7-3 with TRBJ1-6; TRBD1 might be the D (6 bases). V lost 3 bases, J lost 7 bases, and 10 bases lay in between. The CDR3 runs 14 residues. Per germline, CDR1 SGHTA and CDR2 FQGTGA. The CDR3 nucleotides read TGTGCCAGCAGCTTCGGACAGATCAATTCACCCCTCCACTTT. This codes for CASSFGQINSPLHF.

On this clone itself: At one end, the junction sequence differs from germline, possibly due to a read error. The chain links TRBV29-1 to TRBJ2-2, with a weak D call TRBD1 (6 bases). Germline CDR1 is SQVTM and CDR2 is ANQGSEA. The CDR3 spans 14 residues. The chain's CDR3 is CSVLRDISTRELFF. As DNA, the CDR3 is TGCAGCGTCCTCCGGGACATTAGCACCCGGGAGCTGTTTTTT.

This chain links TRBV27 with TRBJ1-5; tentative D call: TRBD1 (5 bases). V gave up 6 bases and J gave up 3 bases, with 15 bases separating them. Germline loops: CDR1 MNHEY, CDR2 SMNVEV (reference sequence). There are 15 residues in the CDR3. The CDR3 nucleotides are TGTGCCAGCAGCACGGATAGACAGTACAATCAGCCCCAGCATTTT. It encodes CASSTDRQYNQPQHF.

The chain carries TRBV11-2 and TRBJ1-2; 7 bases line up with TRBD1. The CDR3 totals 13 residues. V lost 4 bases, J lost 8 bases, and 7 bases stayed unmatched. The germline gives CDR1 SGHAT, CDR2 FQNNGV. DNA of the CDR3: TGTGCCAGCAGCTCGACAGGGAAAGGGGGCTACACCTTC. Protein sequence: CASSSTGKGGYTF.

CDR3 amino acids: CASSFSGTGRYGYTF. Here the CDR3 DNA reads TGTGCCAGCAGTTTCTCCGGGACAGGTCGGTATGGCTACACCTTC. V is TRBV28 and J is TRBJ1-2, with 8 bases that match TRBD1. V lost 3 bases, J lost 5 bases, and 8 bases stayed unmatched. This CDR3 has 15 residues. CDR1 and CDR2 (germline): MDHEN, SYDVKM.

V is TRBV5-6 and J is TRBJ1-5, with D tentatively TRBD1 (6 bases). This CDR3 comprises 15 residues. Trimming took 3 bases from V and 4 from J, leaving 14 bases between them. The V gene's germline CDR1 is SGHDT and CDR2 YYEEEE. CDR3: CASSSLRTANQPQHF. The DNA of the CDR3 is TGTGCCAGCAGCTCTTTGAGGACAGCGAATCAGCCCCAGCATTTT.

This clone has a single count. V usage is TRBV7-2 and J usage is TRBJ2-1; 7 positions agree with TRBD2. Germline V lookup: CDR1 SGHTA, CDR2 FQGNSA. V trimming: 4 bases; J trimming: 10 bases; junction bases outside the gene matches: 4. The CDR3 length is 12 residues. The CDR3 bases are TGTGCCAGCAGCTGGGGGGGAGGGGAGCAGTTCTTC. This encodes CASSWGGGEQFF.